Below are 6 T cell receptor beta chains sequenced from a single sample in a study of CD4 T cells in relation to SARS-CoV-2 and coronaviruses. CD4+ T cells from unexposed donors were obtained before the COVID-19 pandemic (2011-2018). CD4+ T cells were isolated from the cells after 10 days of culture. For these TCRs, the target antigens are not known. The table came from immunoSEQ multiplex PCR; TCRdb's copy has only in-frame clones and leaves some out. The table lists about 15,000 clones, roughly 83% of them singletons, with about a tenth in the top ten. Sequenced input: CD4+ T cells from PBMCs, cultured in vitro. All receptors come from a human donor in good health.

DNA for the CDR3: TGTGCCTGGGCCCCAGTACAAGAGACCCAGTACTTC. It translates to CAWAPVQETQYF. V is TRBV30 and J is TRBJ2-5, with D hard to call. Germline CDR1 is GTSNPN and CDR2 is SVGIG (reference sequence). The CDR3 is 12 residues long. V lost 5 bases and J lost 2, with 9 bases in between.

The chain couples TRBV11-2 to TRBJ2-3; weak D call: TRBD2 (5 bases). The V gene lost 1 base and the J gene lost 4 bases, with 12 bases spanning the gap. The CDR3 covers 15 residues. The germline gives CDR1 SGHAT, CDR2 FQNNGV. CDR3 DNA: TGTGCCAGCAGCTTAGCGGGATTTGGCCCAGATACGCAGTATTTT. It translates to CASSLAGFGPDTQYF.

This clone was seen a handful of times. The rearrangement joins TRBV7-3 to TRBJ2-6; weak D call: TRBD2 (6 bases). Trimming left V 5 bases short and J 3 bases short, with 14 bases between. The germline gives CDR1 SGHTA, CDR2 FQGTGA. The CDR3 length is 16 residues. In DNA form, the CDR3 reads TGTGCCAGCAGCCGCGATGGAGGGGTTGGGGCCAACGTCCTGACTTTC. Translated: CASSRDGGVGANVLTF.

Of note for this clone: Its ends do not fully match the called genes, so a read error is possible. The chain combines TRBV7-8 with TRBJ2-1; the match to TRBD2 covers 9 bases. The germline gives CDR1 SGHVS, CDR2 FQNEAQ. The CDR3 spans 16 residues. CDR3 DNA sequence: TGTGCCAGCACCTTAGGGAGACTAGCGGTTTACAATGAGCAGTTCTTC. It specifies CASTLGRLAVYNEQFF. The full variable domain, in which reference TRBV7-8 and TRBJ2-1 provide the parts outside the CDR3, is GAGVSQSPRYKVAKRGQDVALRCDPISGHVSLFWYQQALGQGPEFLTYFQNEAQLDKSGLPSDRFFAERPEGSVSTLKIQRTQQEDSAVYLCASTLGRLAVYNEQFFGPGTRLTVL.

This clone occurred once. V usage is TRBV13 and J usage is TRBJ2-7, with no clear D. CDR3 size: 14 residues. V was pared by 5 bases and J by 0 bases, with 11 bases between. Germline lookup yields CDR1 PRHDT and CDR2 FYEKMQ (reference sequence). The CDR3 protein is CASSQRTVSYEQYF. As DNA, the CDR3 is TGTGCCAGCAGCCAACGGACCGTCTCCTACGAGCAGTACTTC.

V gene TRBV4-3 combines with J gene TRBJ1-2; possible D gene TRBD1, 5 bases. Germline lookup yields CDR1 LGHNA and CDR2 YSLEER. The CDR3 runs to 13 residues. Trimming pared 1 base from V and 8 bases from J, leaving 11 bases between. The CDR3 sequence: CASSQGKGLGYTF. The DNA for the CDR3 is TGCGCCAGCAGCCAAGGAAAGGGGTTGGGCTACACCTTC.